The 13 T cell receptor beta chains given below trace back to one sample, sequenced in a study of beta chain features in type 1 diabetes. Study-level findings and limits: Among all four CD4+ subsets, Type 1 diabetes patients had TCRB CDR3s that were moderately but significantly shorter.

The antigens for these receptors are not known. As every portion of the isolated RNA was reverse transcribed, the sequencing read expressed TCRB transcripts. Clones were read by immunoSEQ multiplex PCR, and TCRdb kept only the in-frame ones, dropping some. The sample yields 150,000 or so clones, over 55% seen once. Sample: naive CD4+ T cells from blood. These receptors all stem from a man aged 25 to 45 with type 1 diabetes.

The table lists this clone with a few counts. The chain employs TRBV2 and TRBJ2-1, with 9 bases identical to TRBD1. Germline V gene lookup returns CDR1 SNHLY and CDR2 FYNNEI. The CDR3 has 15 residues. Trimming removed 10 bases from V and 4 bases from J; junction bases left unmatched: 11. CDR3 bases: TGTGCCACCAAAACCGGGACAGGGAGTTACAATGAGCAGTTCTTC. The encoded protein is CATKTGTGSYNEQFF.

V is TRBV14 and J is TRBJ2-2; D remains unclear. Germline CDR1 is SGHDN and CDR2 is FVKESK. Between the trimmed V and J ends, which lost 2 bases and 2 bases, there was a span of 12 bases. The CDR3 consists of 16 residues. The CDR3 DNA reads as TGTGCCAGCAGCCAAAGGTCCCCGTTAAACACCGGGGAGCTGTTTTTT. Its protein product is CASSQRSPLNTGELFF.

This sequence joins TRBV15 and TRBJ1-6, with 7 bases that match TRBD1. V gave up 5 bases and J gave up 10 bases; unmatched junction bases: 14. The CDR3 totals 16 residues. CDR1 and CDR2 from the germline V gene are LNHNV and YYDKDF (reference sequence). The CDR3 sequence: CATSGLPTGLRSPLHF. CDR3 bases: TGTGCCACCAGCGGACTACCGACAGGGTTGCGCTCACCCCTCCACTTT.

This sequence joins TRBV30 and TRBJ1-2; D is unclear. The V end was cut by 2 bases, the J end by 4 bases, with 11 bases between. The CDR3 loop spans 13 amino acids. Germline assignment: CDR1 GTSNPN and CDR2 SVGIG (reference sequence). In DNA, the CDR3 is TGTGCCTGGAGTCTACCAGGATTCTATGGCTACACCTTC. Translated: CAWSLPGFYGYTF.

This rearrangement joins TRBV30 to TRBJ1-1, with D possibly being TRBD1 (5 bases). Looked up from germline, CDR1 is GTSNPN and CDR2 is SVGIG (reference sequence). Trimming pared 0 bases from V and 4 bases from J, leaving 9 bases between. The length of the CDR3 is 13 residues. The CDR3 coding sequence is TGTGCCTGGAGTGTAGTGGGGACCACTGAAGCTTTCTTT. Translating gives CAWSVVGTTEAFF.

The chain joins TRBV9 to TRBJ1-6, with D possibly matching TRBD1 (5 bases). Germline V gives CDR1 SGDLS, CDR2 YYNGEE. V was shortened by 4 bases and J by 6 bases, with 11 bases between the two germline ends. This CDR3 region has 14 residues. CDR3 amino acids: CASSNPGLNSPLHF. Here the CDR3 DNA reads TGTGCCAGCAGCAACCCAGGGCTTAATTCACCCCTCCACTTT.

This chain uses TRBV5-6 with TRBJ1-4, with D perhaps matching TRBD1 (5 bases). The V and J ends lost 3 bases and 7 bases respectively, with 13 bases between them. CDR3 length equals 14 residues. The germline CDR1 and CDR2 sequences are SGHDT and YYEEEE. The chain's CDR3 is CASSSTRVSEKLFF. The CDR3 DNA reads TGTGCCAGCAGCTCCACCAGGGTCAGTGAAAAACTGTTTTTT.

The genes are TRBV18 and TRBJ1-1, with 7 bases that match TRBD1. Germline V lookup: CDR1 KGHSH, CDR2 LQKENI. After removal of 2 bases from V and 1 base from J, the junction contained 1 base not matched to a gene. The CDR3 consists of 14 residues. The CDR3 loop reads CASSPSGGNTEAFF. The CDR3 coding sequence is TGTGCCAGCTCACCATCAGGGGGGAACACTGAAGCTTTCTTT.

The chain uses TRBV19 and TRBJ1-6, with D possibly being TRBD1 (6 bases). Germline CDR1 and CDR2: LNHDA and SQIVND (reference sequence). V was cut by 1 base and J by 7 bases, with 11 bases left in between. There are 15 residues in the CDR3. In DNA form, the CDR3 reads TGTGCCAGTAGTATAGTGGCACAGGGAAATTCACCCCTCCACTTT. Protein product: CASSIVAQGNSPLHF.

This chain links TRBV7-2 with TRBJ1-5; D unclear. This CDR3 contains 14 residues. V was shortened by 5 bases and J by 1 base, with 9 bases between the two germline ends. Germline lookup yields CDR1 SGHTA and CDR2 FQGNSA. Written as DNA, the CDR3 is TGTGCCAGCAGCCCGGAGTTGAGCAATCAGCCCCAGCATTTT. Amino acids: CASSPELSNQPQHF.

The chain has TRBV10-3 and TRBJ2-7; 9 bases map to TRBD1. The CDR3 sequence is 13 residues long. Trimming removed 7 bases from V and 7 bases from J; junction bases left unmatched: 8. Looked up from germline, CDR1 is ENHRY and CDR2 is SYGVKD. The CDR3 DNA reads TGTGCCATCAAAGAGACAGGGGGATTAGAGCAGTACTTC. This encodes CAIKETGGLEQYF.

CDR3 nucleotides: TGTGCCTGGAGGGGCTCTGGAAACACCATATATTTT. Encoded protein: CAWRGSGNTIYF. This chain uses TRBV30 with TRBJ1-3; D is uncertain. The germline V gene has CDR1 GTSNPN and CDR2 SVGIG (reference sequence). The CDR3 is 12 amino acids. Trimming left V 3 bases short and J 0 bases short, with 3 bases between.

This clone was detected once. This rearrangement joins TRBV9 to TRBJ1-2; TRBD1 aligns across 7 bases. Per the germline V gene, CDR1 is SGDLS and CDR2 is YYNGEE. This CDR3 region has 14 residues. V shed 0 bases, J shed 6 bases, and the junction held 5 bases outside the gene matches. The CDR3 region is CASSVAAGGNGYTF. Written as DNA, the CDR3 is TGTGCCAGCAGCGTAGCGGCAGGGGGGAATGGCTACACCTTC.